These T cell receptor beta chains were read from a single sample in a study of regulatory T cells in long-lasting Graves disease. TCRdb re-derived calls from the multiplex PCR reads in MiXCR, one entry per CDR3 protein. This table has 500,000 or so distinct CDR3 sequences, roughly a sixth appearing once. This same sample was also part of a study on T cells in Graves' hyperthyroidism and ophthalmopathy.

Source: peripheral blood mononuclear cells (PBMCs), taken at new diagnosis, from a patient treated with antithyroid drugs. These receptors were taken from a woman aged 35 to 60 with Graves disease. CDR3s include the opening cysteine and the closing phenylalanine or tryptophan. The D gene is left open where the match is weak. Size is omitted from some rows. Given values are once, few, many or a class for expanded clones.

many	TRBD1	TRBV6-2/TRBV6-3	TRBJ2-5	TGTGCCAGCAGGAGAGGACAGGGGGCTCAACAAGAGACCCAGTACTTC	CASRRGQGAQQETQYF
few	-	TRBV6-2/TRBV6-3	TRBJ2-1	TGTGCCAGCAGTGAACAAGGGGATGGGCACAATGAGCAGTTCTTC	CASSEQGDGHNEQFF
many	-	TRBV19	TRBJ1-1	TGTGCCAGTAAGGTGAAGGGGATCACTGAAGCTTTCTTT	CASKVKGITEAFF
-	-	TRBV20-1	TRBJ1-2	TGCAGTGCAGGGAGCTATGGCTACACCTTC	CSAGSYGYTF
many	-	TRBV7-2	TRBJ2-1	TGTGCCAGCAGCTTAGGTGGCGGCCTAATTCAGGTCTTC	CASSLGGGLIQVF
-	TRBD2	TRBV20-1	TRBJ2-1	TGCAGTGCTAGGTCTCTAGCGGCCGGCTCCTACAATGAGCAGTTCTTC	CSARSLAAGSYNEQFF
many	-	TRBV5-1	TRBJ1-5	TGCGCCAGCAGCTTGGCCCGGGACATGAGGGCCCAGCATTTT	CASSLARDMRAQHF
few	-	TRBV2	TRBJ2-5	TGTGCCAGCAGTGAACGGGGGCTACAAGAGACCCAGTACTTC	CASSERGLQETQYF
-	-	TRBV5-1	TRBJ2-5	TGCGCCAGCAGCCGCACAGGAGGCTTCGAGACCCAGTACTTC	CASSRTGGFETQYF
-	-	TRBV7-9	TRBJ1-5	TGTGCCAGCAGCTCCGCGGCAGGGAACAATCAGCCCCAGCATTTT	CASSSAAGNNQPQHF
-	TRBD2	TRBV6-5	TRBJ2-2	TGTGCCAGCAGTTCCGTCTTTAGCGGGGGGGCCAACGGGGAGCTGTTTTTT	CASSSVFSGGANGELFF
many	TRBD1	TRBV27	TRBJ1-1	TGTGCCAGCAGTTCGGGACAGAAGATGAACACTGAAGCTTTCTTT	CASSSGQKMNTEAFF
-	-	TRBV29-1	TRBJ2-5	TGCAGCGTTTGGGGCCTCCAAGAGACCCAGTACTTC	CSVWGLQETQYF
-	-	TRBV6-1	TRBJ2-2	TGTGCCAGCAAGAATAGTTTGAACACCGGGGAGCTGTTTTTT	CASKNSLNTGELFF
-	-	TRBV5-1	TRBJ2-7	TGCGCCAGCAGCTTGGTTCACCAAACTCCCTACGAGCAGTACTTC	CASSLVHQTPYEQYF
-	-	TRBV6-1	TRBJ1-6	TGTGCCAGCAGAGGGGGACCTCACGGATCACCCCTCCACTTT	CASRGGPHGSPLHF
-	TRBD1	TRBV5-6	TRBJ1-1	TGTGCCAGTGGGGGTCAGGGGGCAGAAGCTTTCTTT	CASGGQGAEAFF